This T cell receptor beta chain came from a study of cytotoxic CD8 clonotypes in ibrutinib-treated CLL. For this clone: Its antigen is undetermined.

Clones were sequenced by immunoSEQ multiplex PCR, and TCRdb holds only the in-frame ones, with some missing. The sample comprises 250,000 to 350,000 clones, approximately 76% of which are singletons, and about 5.3% rests with the top ten. General study points: Clonality at baseline surpassed age-matched healthy donors and tracked circulating CD8+ T-cell counts.

The sequences come from PBMCs, collected at disease progression, from a patient treated with ibrutinib. The sequence was obtained from a human donor with chronic lymphocytic leukemia.

CDR3 region: CASGGRPGPYEQYF. CDR3 nucleotides: TGTGCCAGCGGGGGACGGCCCGGACCCTACGAGCAGTACTTC. This chain connects TRBV7-9 to TRBJ2-7, with D tentatively TRBD1 or TRBD2 (5 bases each). Germline loops: CDR1 SEHNR, CDR2 FQNEAQ (reference sequence). The CDR3 is 14 amino acids. Trimming took off 8 bases at V and 2 bases at J, with 16 bases between the two ends.